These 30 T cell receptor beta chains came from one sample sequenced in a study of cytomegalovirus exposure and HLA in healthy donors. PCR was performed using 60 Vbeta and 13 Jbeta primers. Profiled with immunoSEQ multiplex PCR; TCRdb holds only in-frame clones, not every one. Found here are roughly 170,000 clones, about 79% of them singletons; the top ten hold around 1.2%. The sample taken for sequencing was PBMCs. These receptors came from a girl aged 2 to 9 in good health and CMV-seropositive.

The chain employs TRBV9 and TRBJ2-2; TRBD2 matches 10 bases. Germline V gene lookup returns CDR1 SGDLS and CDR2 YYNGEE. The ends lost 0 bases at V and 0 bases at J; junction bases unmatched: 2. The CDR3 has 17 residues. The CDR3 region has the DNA TGTGCCAGCAGCGTAGAAGGACTAGCGGCGAACACCGGGGAGCTGTTTTTT. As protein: CASSVEGLAANTGELFF.

The CDR3 is CASSTRPGQGNHEQYF. The CDR3 region has the DNA TGTGCCAGTAGTACTCGACCGGGACAGGGGAATCACGAGCAGTACTTC. The gene calls are TRBV19 and TRBJ2-7, with 10 nucleotides matching TRBD1. This CDR3 has 16 residues. V lost 4 bases and J lost 5; bases outside the gene matches: 11. Germline V gene lookup returns CDR1 LNHDA and CDR2 SQIVND (reference sequence).

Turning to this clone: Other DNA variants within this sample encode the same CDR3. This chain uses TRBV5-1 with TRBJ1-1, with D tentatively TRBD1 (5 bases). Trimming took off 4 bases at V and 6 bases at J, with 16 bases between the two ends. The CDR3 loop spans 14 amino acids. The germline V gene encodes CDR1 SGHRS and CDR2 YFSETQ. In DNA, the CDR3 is TGCGCCAGCAGCCTGGGCGGGGGGAGCGCTGAAGCTTTCTTT. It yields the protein CASSLGGGSAEAFF.

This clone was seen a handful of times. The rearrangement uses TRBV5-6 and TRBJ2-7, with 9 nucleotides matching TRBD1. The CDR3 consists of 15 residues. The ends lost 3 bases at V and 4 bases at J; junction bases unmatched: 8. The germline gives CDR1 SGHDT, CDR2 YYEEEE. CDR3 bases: TGTGCCAGCAGCTCGGTTCCGGGACAGGGTTACGAGCAGTACTTC. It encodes CASSSVPGQGYEQYF.

CDR3: CASSFRGGEQYF. The CDR3 DNA reads as TGTGCCAGCAGCTTTAGAGGGGGTGAGCAGTACTTC. The chain links TRBV7-9 to TRBJ2-7; tentative D call: TRBD1 (6 bases). Germline-derived CDR1 and CDR2 are SEHNR and FQNEAQ (reference sequence). The CDR3 length is 12 residues. The V end lost 3 bases, the J end lost 7 bases, and 10 bases lay between the germline ends.

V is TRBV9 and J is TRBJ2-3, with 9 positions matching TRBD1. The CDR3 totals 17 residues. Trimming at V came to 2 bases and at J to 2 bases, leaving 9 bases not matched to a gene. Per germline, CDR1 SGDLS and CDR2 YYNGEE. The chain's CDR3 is CASSVMDRGMNTDTQYF. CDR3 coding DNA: TGTGCCAGCAGCGTTATGGACAGGGGTATGAACACAGATACGCAGTATTTT.

The CDR3 spells CASTPPRFTTGSTRSDTEAFF. As DNA, the CDR3 is TGTGCCAGCACCCCCCCCCGATTTACCACAGGTTCAACGAGGTCGGACACTGAAGCTTTCTTT. V and J are TRBV13 and TRBJ1-1; the D gene is possibly TRBD1 (5 bases). Germline CDR1 and CDR2: PRHDT and FYEKMQ (reference sequence). The V end lost 7 bases, the J end lost 3 bases, and 36 bases lay between the germline ends. The CDR3 covers 21 residues.

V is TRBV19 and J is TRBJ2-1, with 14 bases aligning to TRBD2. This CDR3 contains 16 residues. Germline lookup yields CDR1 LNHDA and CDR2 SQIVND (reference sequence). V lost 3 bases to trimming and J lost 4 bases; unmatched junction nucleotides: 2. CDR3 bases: TGTGCCAGTAGTATGAGGACTAGCGGGGGGTACAATGAGCAGTTCTTC. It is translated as CASSMRTSGGYNEQFF.

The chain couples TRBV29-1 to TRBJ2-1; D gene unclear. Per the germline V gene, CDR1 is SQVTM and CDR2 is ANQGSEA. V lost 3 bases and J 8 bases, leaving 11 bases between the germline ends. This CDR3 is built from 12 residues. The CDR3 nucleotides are TGCAGCGTTGATACGACACCCGATGAGCAGTTCTTC. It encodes CSVDTTPDEQFF.

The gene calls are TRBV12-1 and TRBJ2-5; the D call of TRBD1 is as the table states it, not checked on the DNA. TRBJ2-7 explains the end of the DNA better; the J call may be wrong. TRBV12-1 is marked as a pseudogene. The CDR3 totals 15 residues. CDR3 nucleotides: TGTGCCAGCGCCTTTCGAGAGACAGGTTCCTACGAGCAGTACTTC. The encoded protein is CASAFRETGSYEQYF.

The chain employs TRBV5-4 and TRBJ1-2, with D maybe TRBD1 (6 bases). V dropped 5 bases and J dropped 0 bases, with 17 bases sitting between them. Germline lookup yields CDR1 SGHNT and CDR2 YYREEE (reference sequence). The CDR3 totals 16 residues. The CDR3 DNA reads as TGTGCCAGCAGTGCTCAGGGGACCTCCCCTAACTATGGCTACACCTTC. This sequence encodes CASSAQGTSPNYGYTF.

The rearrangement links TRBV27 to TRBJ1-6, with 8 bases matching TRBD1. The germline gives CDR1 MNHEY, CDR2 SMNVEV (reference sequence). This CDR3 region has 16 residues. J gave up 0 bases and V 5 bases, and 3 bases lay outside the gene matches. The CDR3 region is CASSLQGDSYNSPLHF. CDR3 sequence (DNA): TGTGCCAGCAGTCTACAGGGGGACTCCTATAATTCACCCCTCCACTTT.

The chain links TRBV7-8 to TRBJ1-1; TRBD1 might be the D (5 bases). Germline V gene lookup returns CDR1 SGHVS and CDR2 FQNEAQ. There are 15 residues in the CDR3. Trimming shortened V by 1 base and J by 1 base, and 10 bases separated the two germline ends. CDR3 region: CASSLDRLPNTEAFF. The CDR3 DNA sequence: TGTGCCAGCAGCTTAGACAGGTTACCGAACACTGAAGCTTTCTTT. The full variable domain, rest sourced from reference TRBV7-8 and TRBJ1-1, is GAGVSQSPRYKVAKRGQDVALRCDPISGHVSLFWYQQALGQGPEFLTYFQNEAQLDKSGLPSDRFFAERPEGSVSTLKIQRTQQEDSAVYLCASSLDRLPNTEAFFGQGTRLTVV.

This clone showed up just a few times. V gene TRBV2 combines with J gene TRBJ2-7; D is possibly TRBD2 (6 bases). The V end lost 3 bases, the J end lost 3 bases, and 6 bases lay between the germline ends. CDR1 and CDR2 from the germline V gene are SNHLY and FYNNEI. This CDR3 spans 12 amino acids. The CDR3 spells CASSDGGYEQYF. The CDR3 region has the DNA TGTGCCAGCAGTGACGGGGGCTACGAGCAGTACTTC.

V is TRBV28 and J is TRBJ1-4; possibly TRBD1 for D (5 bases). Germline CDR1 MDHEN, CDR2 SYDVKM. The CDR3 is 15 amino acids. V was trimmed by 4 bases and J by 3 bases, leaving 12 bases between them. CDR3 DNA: TGTGCCAGCAGTTCGGCAGGGATGGCTAATGAAAAACTGTTTTTT. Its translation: CASSSAGMANEKLFF. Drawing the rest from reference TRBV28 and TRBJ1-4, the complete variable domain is DVKVTQSSRYLVKRTGEKVFLECVQDMDHENMFWYRQDPGLGLRLIYFSYDVKMKEKGDIPEGYSVSREKKERFSLILESASTNQTSMYLCASSSAGMANEKLFFGSGTQLSVL.

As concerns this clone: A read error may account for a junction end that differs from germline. The CDR3 sequence: CAGSFRGLAGATETQYF. The CDR3 bases are TGTGCCGGCAGCTTCCGGGGACTAGCGGGAGCTACAGAGACCCAGTACTTC. This chain uses TRBV7-9 with TRBJ2-5, with 14 bases aligning to TRBD2. The CDR3 extends over 17 amino acids. The germline CDR1 and CDR2 sequences are SEHNR and FQNEAQ (reference sequence). Full variable domain (remainder filled in from reference TRBV7-9 and TRBJ2-5): DTGVSQNPRHKITKRGQNVTFRCDPISEHNRLYWYRQTLGQGPEFLTYFQNEAQLEKSRLLSDRFSAERPKGSFSTLEIQRTEQGDSAMYLCAGSFRGLAGATETQYFGPGTRLLVL.

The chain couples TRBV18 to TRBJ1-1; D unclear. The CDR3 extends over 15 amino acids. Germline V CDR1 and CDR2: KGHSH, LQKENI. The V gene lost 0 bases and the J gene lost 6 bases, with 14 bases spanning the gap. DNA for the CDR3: TGTGCCAGCTCACCACCGAAGCCGCTCTCATCTGAAGCTTTCTTT. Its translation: CASSPPKPLSSEAFF. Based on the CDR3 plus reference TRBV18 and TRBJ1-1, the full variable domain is NAGVMQNPRHLVRRRGQEARLRCSPMKGHSHVYWYRQLPEEGLKFMVYLQKENIIDESGMPKERFSAEFPKEGPSILRIQQVVRGDSAAYFCASSPPKPLSSEAFFGQGTRLTVV.

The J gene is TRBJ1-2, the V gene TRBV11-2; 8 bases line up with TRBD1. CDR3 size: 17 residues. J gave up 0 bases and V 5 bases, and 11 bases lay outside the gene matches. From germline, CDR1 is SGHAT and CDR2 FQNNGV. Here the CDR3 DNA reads TGTGCCAGCAGCCCAGGGACAGGAGGGGTAACTAACTATGGCTACACCTTC. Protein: CASSPGTGGVTNYGYTF. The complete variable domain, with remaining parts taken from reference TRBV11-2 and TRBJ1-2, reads EAGVAQSPRYKIIEKRQSVAFWCNPISGHATLYWYQQILGQGPKLLIQFQNNGVVDDSQLPKDRFSAERLKGVDSTLKIQPAKLEDSAVYLCASSPGTGGVTNYGYTFGSGTRLTVV.

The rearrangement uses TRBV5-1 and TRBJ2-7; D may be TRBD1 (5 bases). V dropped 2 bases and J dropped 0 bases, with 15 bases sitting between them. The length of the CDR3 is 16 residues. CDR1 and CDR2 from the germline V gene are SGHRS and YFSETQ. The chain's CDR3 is CASSFTGAPSSYEQYF. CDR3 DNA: TGCGCCAGCAGCTTTACAGGCGCCCCAAGCTCCTACGAGCAGTACTTC. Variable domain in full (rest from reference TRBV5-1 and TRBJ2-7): KAGVTQTPRYLIKTRGQQVTLSCSPISGHRSVSWYQQTPGQGLQFLFEYFSETQRNKGNFPGRFSGRQFSNSRSEMNVSTLELGDSALYLCASSFTGAPSSYEQYFGPGTRLTVT.

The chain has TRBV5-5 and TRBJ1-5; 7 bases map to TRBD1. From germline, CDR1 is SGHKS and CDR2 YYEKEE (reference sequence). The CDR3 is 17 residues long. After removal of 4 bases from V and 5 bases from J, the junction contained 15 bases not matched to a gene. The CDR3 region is CASSESSQGVKYQPQHF. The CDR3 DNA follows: TGTGCCAGCAGCGAATCCTCTCAGGGGGTTAAGTATCAGCCCCAGCATTTT. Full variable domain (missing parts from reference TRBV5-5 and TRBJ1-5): DAGVTQSPTHLIKTRGQQVTLRCSPISGHKSVSWYQQVLGQGPQFIFQYYEKEERGRGNFPDRFSARQFPNYSSELNVNALLLGDSALYLCASSESSQGVKYQPQHFGDGTRLSIL.

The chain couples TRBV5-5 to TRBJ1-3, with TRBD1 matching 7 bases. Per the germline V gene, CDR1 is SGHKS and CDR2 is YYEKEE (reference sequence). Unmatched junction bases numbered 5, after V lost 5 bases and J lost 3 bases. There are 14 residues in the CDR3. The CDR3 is CASRWTGHGNTIYF. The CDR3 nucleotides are TGTGCCAGCAGATGGACAGGCCATGGAAACACCATATATTTT.

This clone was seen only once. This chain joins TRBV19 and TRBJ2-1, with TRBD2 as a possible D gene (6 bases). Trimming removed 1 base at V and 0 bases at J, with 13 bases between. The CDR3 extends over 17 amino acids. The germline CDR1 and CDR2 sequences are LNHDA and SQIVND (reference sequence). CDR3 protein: CASSIAIGGSSYNEQFF. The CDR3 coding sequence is TGTGCCAGTAGTATAGCCATCGGGGGAAGCTCCTACAATGAGCAGTTCTTC.

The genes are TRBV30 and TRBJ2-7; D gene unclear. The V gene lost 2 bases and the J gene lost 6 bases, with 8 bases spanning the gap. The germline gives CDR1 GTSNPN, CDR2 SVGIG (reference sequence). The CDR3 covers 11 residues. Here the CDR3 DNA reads TGTGCCTGGAGTAGCGTACGCGAGCAGTACTTC. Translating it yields CAWSSVREQYF.

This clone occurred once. Written as DNA, the CDR3 is TGTGCCAGCAAATTATGGAGGAATGACTACGAGCAGTACTTC. Its protein product is CASKLWRNDYEQYF. The V and J genes are TRBV2 and TRBJ2-7, with D possibly being TRBD2 (5 bases). Germline CDR1 and CDR2: SNHLY and FYNNEI. V was clipped by 7 bases and J by 3 bases, with 16 bases between them. The CDR3 covers 14 residues. The variable domain in full, with the rest retrieved from reference TRBV2 and TRBJ2-7, is EPEVTQTPSHQVTQMGQEVILRCVPISNHLYFYWYRQILGQKVEFLVSFYNNEISEKSEIFDDQFSVERPDGSNFTLKIRSTKLEDSAMYFCASKLWRNDYEQYFGPGTRLTVT.

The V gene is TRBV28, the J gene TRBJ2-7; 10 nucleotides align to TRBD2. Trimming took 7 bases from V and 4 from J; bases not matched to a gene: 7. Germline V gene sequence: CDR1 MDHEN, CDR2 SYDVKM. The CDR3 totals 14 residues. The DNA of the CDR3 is TGTGCCAGCATAGCGGGAGGCCCTCTATACGAGCAGTACTTC. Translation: CASIAGGPLYEQYF.

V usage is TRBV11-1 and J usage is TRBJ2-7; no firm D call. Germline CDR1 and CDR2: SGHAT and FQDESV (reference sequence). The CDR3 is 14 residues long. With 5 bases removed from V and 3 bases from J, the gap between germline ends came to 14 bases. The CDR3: CASSTYSRSYEQYF. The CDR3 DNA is TGTGCCAGCAGCACCTATTCGAGAAGCTACGAGCAGTACTTC.

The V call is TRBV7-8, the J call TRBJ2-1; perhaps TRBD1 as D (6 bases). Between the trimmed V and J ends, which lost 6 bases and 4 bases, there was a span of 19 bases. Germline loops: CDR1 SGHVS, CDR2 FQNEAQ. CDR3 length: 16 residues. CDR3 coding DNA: TGTGCCAGCAGACCGGACAGAGTTGCGAAATACAATGAGCAGTTCTTC. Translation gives CASRPDRVAKYNEQFF.

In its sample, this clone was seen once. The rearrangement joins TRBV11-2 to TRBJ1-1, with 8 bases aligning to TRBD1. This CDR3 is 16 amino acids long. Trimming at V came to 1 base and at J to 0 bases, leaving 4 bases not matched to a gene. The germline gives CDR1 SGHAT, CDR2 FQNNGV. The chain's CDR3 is CASSLGDRYLNTEAFF. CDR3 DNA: TGTGCCAGCAGCTTAGGGGACAGGTATTTGAACACTGAAGCTTTCTTT.

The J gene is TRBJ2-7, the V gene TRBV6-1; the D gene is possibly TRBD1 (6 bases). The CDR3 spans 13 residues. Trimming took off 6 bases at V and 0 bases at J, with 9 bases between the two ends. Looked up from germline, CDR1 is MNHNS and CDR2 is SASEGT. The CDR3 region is CASRGDNSYEQYF. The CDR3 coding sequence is TGTGCCAGCAGGGGGGACAACTCCTACGAGCAGTACTTC.

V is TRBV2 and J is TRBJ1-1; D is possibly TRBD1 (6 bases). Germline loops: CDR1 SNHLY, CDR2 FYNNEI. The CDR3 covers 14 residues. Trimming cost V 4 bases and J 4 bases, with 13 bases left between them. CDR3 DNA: TGTGCCAGCAGTGTACGCAGGGGAAGCACTGAAGCTTTCTTT. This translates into CASSVRRGSTEAFF. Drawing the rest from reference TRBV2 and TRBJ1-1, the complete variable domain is EPEVTQTPSHQVTQMGQEVILRCVPISNHLYFYWYRQILGQKVEFLVSFYNNEISEKSEIFDDQFSVERPDGSNFTLKIRSTKLEDSAMYFCASSVRRGSTEAFFGQGTRLTVV.